The 10 T cell receptor beta chains below were found in one sample sequenced in a study of T-cell reconstitution after alpha-beta-depleted transplantation in children. Unique molecular identifiers were incorporated into the prepared TCRbeta library. TCRdb reprocessed the PCR reads with MiXCR, giving one entry per CDR3 protein. The sample contains around 680,000 distinct CDR3 sequences, roughly 17% of which appear only once. The sample here was PBMCs from the stem cell graft donor, taken from the stem cell graft. These TCRs come from a human donor who donated a stem cell graft to a child with acute myeloid leukemia.

In its sample, this clonotype was seen many times. This chain joins TRBV7-9 and TRBJ1-1; 7 positions agree with TRBD1. The CDR3 consists of 11 residues. From germline, CDR1 is SEHNR and CDR2 FQNEAQ (reference sequence). With V trimmed by 5 bases and J by 9 bases, 3 bases remained unmatched. The CDR3 loop reads CASSPDRKAFF. The CDR3 DNA reads TGTGCCAGCAGCCCGGACAGGAAAGCTTTCTTT.

This clonotype came up many times. This chain uses TRBV5-5 with TRBJ1-5; the D gene is possibly TRBD1 (6 bases). V gave up 3 bases and J gave up 2 bases, with 9 bases separating them. The CDR3 loop spans 14 amino acids. Per the germline V gene, CDR1 is SGHKS and CDR2 is YYEKEE (reference sequence). CDR3: CASSSGQRNQPQHF. The CDR3 DNA reads as TGTGCCAGCAGCTCAGGACAGCGCAATCAGCCCCAGCATTTT.

This clonotype was seen many times. The V gene is TRBV20-1, the J gene TRBJ2-3; 7 bases map to TRBD1. Germline values: CDR1 DFQATT, CDR2 SNEGSKA (reference sequence). The CDR3 runs to 16 residues. The V gene end was trimmed by 3 bases and the J gene end by 0 bases; junction bases not matched to a gene: 9. CDR3 loop: CSARGYPGQSTDTQYF. The DNA for the CDR3 is TGCAGTGCTAGGGGCTACCCGGGACAGAGCACAGATACGCAGTATTTT.

This clonotype was detected many times. The gene calls are TRBV9 and TRBJ1-6; no firm D call. CDR1 SGDLS and CDR2 YYNGEE come from the germline V gene. There are 14 residues in the CDR3. The V gene lost 0 bases and the J gene lost 9 bases, with 10 bases spanning the gap. The CDR3 here is CASSVDDLGSPLHF. The CDR3 bases are TGTGCCAGCAGCGTAGACGATCTGGGTTCACCCCTCCACTTT.

This clonotype was detected ten times or more. This chain connects TRBV7-2 to TRBJ2-3, with D uncertain. The germline CDR1 and CDR2 sequences are SGHTA and FQGNSA. V gave up 5 bases and J gave up 4 bases, with 13 bases separating them. The CDR3 is 14 amino acids. The CDR3 nucleotides read TGTGCCAGCAGCGTGACTGAACTGCCAGATACGCAGTATTTT. Translation: CASSVTELPDTQYF.

The rearrangement uses TRBV11-2 and TRBJ1-4; the D is unclear. V dropped 3 bases and J dropped 8 bases, with 7 bases sitting between them. Germline V gene sequence: CDR1 SGHAT, CDR2 FQNNGV. This CDR3 has 12 amino acids. The CDR3 loop reads CASSLSAEKLFF. The CDR3, as DNA: TGTGCCAGCAGCTTGTCTGCGGAAAAACTGTTTTTT.

This clonotype was detected a few times. The V gene is TRBV4-3, the J gene TRBJ2-3; the match to TRBD2 covers 10 bases. V gave up 0 bases and J gave up 3 bases; unmatched junction bases: 3. Germline V gives CDR1 LGHNA, CDR2 YSLEER. CDR3 length equals 16 residues. CDR3 amino acids: CASSQEAGGRTDTQYF. The CDR3 DNA reads TGCGCCAGCAGCCAAGAAGCGGGGGGGCGAACAGATACGCAGTATTTT.

The chain is built from TRBV15 and TRBJ2-1; the match to TRBD2 covers 8 bases. The CDR3 covers 17 residues. V lost 0 bases and J lost 8; bases outside the gene matches: 12. Per the germline V gene, CDR1 is LNHNV and CDR2 is YYDKDF (reference sequence). The CDR3 nucleotides read TGTGCCACCAGCAGAGATCCCCCGGGGGGGAGCAATGATGAGCAGTTCTTC. Translated: CATSRDPPGGSNDEQFF.

Remarks on this clonotype: This could be a read error, since a much larger clone is one nucleotide away. Written as DNA, the CDR3 is TGCGCCAGCAGTGAGTCGGGGACACGTGGGGATACGCAGTATTTT. It codes for CASSESGTRGDTQYF. The V gene is TRBV10-1, the J gene TRBJ2-3, with D maybe TRBD1 (6 bases). The CDR3 consists of 15 residues. The germline V and J ends were trimmed by 0 bases and 6 bases, with 13 bases remaining between them. The germline CDR1 and CDR2 sequences are WNHNN and SYGVQD (reference sequence).

This clonotype occurred many times. The rearrangement joins TRBV20-1 to TRBJ1-1, with D perhaps TRBD1 (5 bases). The CDR3 extends over 12 amino acids. Germline CDR1 and CDR2: DFQATT and SNEGSKA (reference sequence). Trimming left V 5 bases short and J 6 bases short, with 13 bases between. CDR3 coding DNA: TGCAGTGCTGACCCACAGGCCGCTGAAGCTTTCTTT. This encodes CSADPQAAEAFF.